The 27 T cell receptor beta chains in this list originate from one sample, sequenced in a study of cytomegalovirus exposure and HLA in healthy donors. Here immunoSEQ multiplex PCR was the method, and the copy in TCRdb shows in-frame clones only, minus some. There are some 160,000 clones in the sample; about 88% occur only once, and around 3% lies in the top ten. Material: PBMCs. The receptor set was obtained from a man younger than 35 in good health and CMV-seronegative.

V and J are TRBV6-5 and TRBJ2-7, with 14 positions matching TRBD2. The CDR3 has 14 amino acids. Germline trimming cut 7 bases from V and 4 bases from J; bases unmatched to any gene: 3. Germline CDR1 reads MNHEY; CDR2 reads SVGAGI. CDR3 nucleotides: TGTGCCAGCACCGGACTAGCGGGAGGTTACGAGCAGTACTTC. Amino acids: CASTGLAGGYEQYF.

The chain combines TRBV19 with TRBJ1-5, with D possibly TRBD1 on 6 matching bases. The CDR3 loop spans 13 amino acids. Trimming removed 6 bases from V and 5 bases from J, with 11 bases in between. CDR1 and CDR2 (germline): LNHDA, SQIVND (reference sequence). The CDR3 region has the DNA TGTGCCAGTAGCCAACAGGGCGATCAGCCCCAGCATTTT. Translating it yields CASSQQGDQPQHF.

The chain links TRBV2 to TRBJ1-2, with D perhaps matching TRBD1 (6 bases). V was shortened by 3 bases and J by 3 bases, with 11 bases between the two germline ends. Germline CDR1 SNHLY, CDR2 FYNNEI. The CDR3 spans 14 residues. In DNA form, the CDR3 reads TGTGCCAGCAGTGACACAGGGTTTGACTATGGCTACACCTTC. This sequence encodes CASSDTGFDYGYTF.

This clone came up a few times. This sequence joins TRBV5-4 and TRBJ1-4; D is ambiguous. The germline CDR1 and CDR2 sequences are SGHNT and YYREEE (reference sequence). The CDR3 sequence is 12 residues long. V lost 0 bases and J lost 10, with 7 bases in between. The CDR3 protein is CASSLDGVKLFF. In nucleotides, the CDR3 is TGTGCCAGCAGCTTGGACGGGGTAAAACTGTTTTTT.

This clone appeared a few times. V usage is TRBV10-1 and J usage is TRBJ2-7, with 7 bases fitting TRBD1. The ends lost 6 bases at V and 4 bases at J; junction bases unmatched: 3. The germline V gene has CDR1 WNHNN and CDR2 SYGVQD (reference sequence). CDR3 length: 12 amino acids. The CDR3: CASSRDSYEQYF. For the CDR3, the DNA is TGCGCCAGCAGCCGGGACAGTTACGAGCAGTACTTC.

The chain employs TRBV9 and TRBJ2-1; 10 nucleotides agree with TRBD2. This CDR3 is built from 18 residues. The germline gives CDR1 SGDLS, CDR2 YYNGEE. V shed 0 bases, J shed 2 bases, and the junction held 8 bases outside the gene matches. This CDR3 reads CASSVALAGAFTYNEQFF. CDR3 DNA: TGTGCCAGCAGCGTAGCCCTAGCGGGAGCCTTTACCTACAATGAGCAGTTCTTC.

The chain uses TRBV19 and TRBJ2-7; TRBD2 agrees at 10 bases. CDR1 and CDR2 from the germline V gene are LNHDA and SQIVND (reference sequence). J was trimmed by 3 bases and V by 3 bases; bases with no gene match: 5. The CDR3 totals 15 residues. Here the CDR3 DNA reads TGTGCCAGTAGTATCGCTAGCGGGGGAATCTACGAGCAGTACGTC. Amino acids: CASSIASGGIYEQYV.

This rearrangement joins TRBV5-6 to TRBJ2-7; 8 bases line up with TRBD1. The CDR3 has 13 amino acids. V was clipped by 3 bases and J by 6 bases; unmatched bases: 5. CDR1 SGHDT and CDR2 YYEEEE come from the germline V gene. The CDR3 is CASSSTGDGEQYF. As DNA, the CDR3 is TGTGCCAGCAGCTCGACAGGGGATGGCGAGCAGTACTTC.

V usage is TRBV11-2 and J usage is TRBJ2-2; tentatively, D is TRBD2 (6 bases). CDR1 is SGHAT and CDR2 is FQNNGV in the germline V gene. The CDR3 runs to 15 residues. V dropped 3 bases and J dropped 0 bases, with 8 bases sitting between them. The CDR3 region has the DNA TGTGCCAGCAGCTTTAGACTAGCGAACACCGGGGAGCTGTTTTTT. This sequence encodes CASSFRLANTGELFF.

The chain has TRBV19 and TRBJ1-1; D ambiguous. Per germline, CDR1 LNHDA and CDR2 SQIVND (reference sequence). The CDR3 has 15 residues. V was clipped by 1 base and J by 1 base, with 10 bases between them. Here the CDR3 DNA reads TGTGCCAGTAGTATAGGAAGTTCGGGGAACACTGAAGCTTTCTTT. This translates into CASSIGSSGNTEAFF.

CDR3 in DNA: TGTGCCAGCAGCTTGCGGGCAGGGGCCGACTACGAGCAGTACTTC. Protein product: CASSLRAGADYEQYF. The chain has TRBV5-5 and TRBJ2-7, with D possibly TRBD1 on 6 matching bases. V lost 1 base and J lost 3, with 14 bases in between. Germline CDR1 and CDR2: SGHKS and YYEKEE (reference sequence). The CDR3 loop spans 15 amino acids.

The chain is built from TRBV2 and TRBJ2-3, with D possibly being TRBD1 (6 bases). V lost 6 bases, J lost 3 bases, and 13 bases lay in between. Germline V CDR1 and CDR2: SNHLY, FYNNEI. The CDR3 totals 14 residues. CDR3 in amino acids: CASRAQGATDTQYF. The CDR3 nucleotides read TGTGCCAGCAGGGCACAGGGTGCTACAGATACGCAGTATTTT.

This clone was seen just once. V gene TRBV7-9 combines with J gene TRBJ2-4; D unresolved. Trimming shortened V by 0 bases and J by 8 bases, and 17 bases separated the two germline ends. Germline V gene data show CDR1 as SEHNR and CDR2 as FQNEAQ (reference sequence). The CDR3 extends over 16 amino acids. The CDR3 loop reads CASSLATAGDTDIQYF. CDR3 in DNA: TGTGCCAGCAGCTTAGCTACGGCAGGTGATACGGACATTCAGTACTTC.

V and J are TRBV28 and TRBJ1-2; TRBD1 is a possible D gene (6 bases). Trimming removed 5 bases at V and 3 bases at J, with 13 bases between. Per the germline V gene, CDR1 is MDHEN and CDR2 is SYDVKM. There are 14 residues in the CDR3. The CDR3 is CASSPTGSHYGYTF. The CDR3 bases are TGTGCCAGCAGTCCAACAGGGAGCCACTATGGCTACACCTTC.

The chain couples TRBV6-5 to TRBJ2-7; 11 bases fit TRBD2. The CDR3 runs 15 residues. Germline V lookup: CDR1 MNHEY, CDR2 SVGAGI. The ends lost 5 bases at V and 3 bases at J; junction bases unmatched: 6. The CDR3 DNA sequence: TGTGCCAGCAGTATTCTAGCGGGGGGAATCTACGAGCAGTACGTC. The encoded protein is CASSILAGGIYEQYV.

The table lists this clone with a count of one. This chain uses TRBV2 with TRBJ2-7, with 10 bases aligning to TRBD2. The trim removed 6 bases at V and 3 bases at J, leaving 5 bases unmatched. Germline V lookup: CDR1 SNHLY, CDR2 FYNNEI. The CDR3 runs 14 residues. The CDR3 coding sequence is TGTGCCAGCAGGTTAGCGGGGGGACTCTACGAGCAGTACGTC. This sequence encodes CASRLAGGLYEQYV.

The chain uses TRBV10-3 and TRBJ2-7, with 10 bases that match TRBD2. The J segment lost 6 bases and the V segment lost 6 bases, leaving 14 bases of the junction unmatched. The CDR3 consists of 16 residues. Germline CDR1 ENHRY, CDR2 SYGVKD. The CDR3 nucleotides are TGTGCCATCAGCCCTCAGCGGGAGGGCCTTCCGTCCGAGCAGTACTTC. Translating it yields CAISPQREGLPSEQYF.

This clone was counted many times. J is TRBJ2-3 and V is TRBV5-1; D gene uncertain. V lost 3 bases to trimming and J lost 0 bases, with 8 bases between them. The germline gives CDR1 SGHRS, CDR2 YFSETQ. The CDR3 extends over 14 amino acids. CDR3 sequence (DNA): TGCGCCAGCAGCTCAGGCCCTAGCACAGATACGCAGTATTTT. Encoded protein: CASSSGPSTDTQYF.

J is TRBJ1-5 and V is TRBV5-6; 10 bases line up with TRBD1. The CDR3 length is 14 residues. V was pared by 6 bases and J by 7 bases, with 7 bases of the junction left unmatched. The germline V gene encodes CDR1 SGHDT and CDR2 YYEEEE. The CDR3 nucleotides read TGTGCCAGCACCTCGACAGGGGGCGAGCAGCCCCAGCATTTT. Residues: CASTSTGGEQPQHF. The whole variable domain, remainder taken from reference TRBV5-6 and TRBJ1-5, is DAGVTQSPTHLIKTRGQQVTLRCSPKSGHDTVSWYQQALGQGPQFIFQYYEEEERQRGNFPDRFSGHQFPNYSSELNVNALLLGDSALYLCASTSTGGEQPQHFGDGTRLSIL.

This chain joins TRBV28 and TRBJ2-7; 10 bases fit TRBD1. Germline V gene sequence: CDR1 MDHEN, CDR2 SYDVKM. Germline trimming cut 5 bases from V and 5 bases from J; bases unmatched to any gene: 9. The CDR3 spans 15 residues. CDR3 coding DNA: TGTGCCAGCAGTCCCACCGGGACAGGGGCGCACGAGCAGTACTTC. Amino acids: CASSPTGTGAHEQYF. Full variable domain (outside the CDR3, taken from reference TRBV28 and TRBJ2-7): DVKVTQSSRYLVKRTGEKVFLECVQDMDHENMFWYRQDPGLGLRLIYFSYDVKMKEKGDIPEGYSVSREKKERFSLILESASTNQTSMYLCASSPTGTGAHEQYFGPGTRLTVT.

The chain is built from TRBV5-6 and TRBJ1-2; 10 positions agree with TRBD1. Unmatched junction bases numbered 5, after V lost 4 bases and J lost 8 bases. The CDR3 loop spans 13 amino acids. In germline, CDR1 is SGHDT, CDR2 YYEEEE. Here the CDR3 reads CASSPVTGGGYTF. Here the CDR3 DNA reads TGTGCCAGCAGCCCGGTGACAGGGGGCGGCTACACCTTC. Full variable domain (remainder filled in from reference TRBV5-6 and TRBJ1-2): DAGVTQSPTHLIKTRGQQVTLRCSPKSGHDTVSWYQQALGQGPQFIFQYYEEEERQRGNFPDRFSGHQFPNYSSELNVNALLLGDSALYLCASSPVTGGGYTFGSGTRLTVV.

V is TRBV18 and J is TRBJ1-5; D uncertain. The CDR3 loop spans 17 amino acids. Germline V gene sequence: CDR1 KGHSH, CDR2 LQKENI. Trimming left V 0 bases short and J 1 base short, with 13 bases between. In DNA form, the CDR3 reads TGTGCCAGCTCACCACCGATCGGGGTTCGGAGCAATCAGCCCCAGCATTTT. Protein sequence: CASSPPIGVRSNQPQHF.

This clone has a single count. The V and J genes are TRBV7-9 and TRBJ2-7; TRBD1 matches 9 bases. J gave up 2 bases and V 5 bases, and 7 bases lay outside the gene matches. The CDR3 totals 15 residues. Per germline, CDR1 SEHNR and CDR2 FQNEAQ (reference sequence). In nucleotides, the CDR3 is TGTGCCAGCAGCACAACCGGGACAGGGACCTACGAGCAGTACGTC. It specifies CASSTTGTGTYEQYV.

The V call is TRBV6-5, the J call TRBJ1-1, with 7 bases identical to TRBD1. Germline V gene lookup returns CDR1 MNHEY and CDR2 SVGAGI. The CDR3 loop spans 16 amino acids. Trimming removed 2 bases from V and 4 bases from J; junction bases left unmatched: 10. The CDR3 here is CASSYRTGGLGTEAFF. In DNA, the CDR3 is TGTGCCAGCAGTTACCGGACAGGCGGGCTGGGCACTGAAGCTTTCTTT.

This chain uses TRBV5-1 with TRBJ1-1, with D unclear. Germline CDR1 is SGHRS and CDR2 is YFSETQ. Trimming stripped 0 bases from V and 0 bases from J, with 12 bases between. The CDR3 contains 16 residues. Written as DNA, the CDR3 is TGCGCCAGCAGCTTGGACACACCAGATGTGAACACTGAAGCTTTCTTT. It translates to CASSLDTPDVNTEAFF.

This chain links TRBV28 with TRBJ2-7, with a tentative D call TRBD1 (6 bases). Trimming left V 5 bases short and J 3 bases short, with 17 bases between. Germline loops: CDR1 MDHEN, CDR2 SYDVKM. The CDR3 has 15 amino acids. CDR3 protein: CASSVGTPIDYEQYF. As DNA, the CDR3 is TGTGCCAGCAGTGTCGGGACACCAATTGACTACGAGCAGTACTTC.

This clone was detected once. The rearrangement joins TRBV11-3 to TRBJ2-5; TRBD1 might be the D (7 bases). CDR3 length: 15 amino acids. Between the trimmed V and J ends, which lost 1 base and 5 bases, there was a span of 14 bases. The germline gives CDR1 SGHNT, CDR2 YENEEA. CDR3 coding DNA: TGTGCCAGCAGCTTAGGCGGGACAGTCCAGGAGACCCAGTACTTC. This gives the protein CASSLGGTVQETQYF.